This entry lists 12 T cell receptor beta chains sequenced from one sample in a study of siplizumab effects on memory and regulatory T cells. Profiled with immunoSEQ multiplex PCR; TCRdb holds only in-frame clones, not every one. The table includes about 120,000 clones, about 95% detected once. Input material: non-Treg CD4+ T cells sorted from blood. The receptor set was obtained from a human donor in good health.

J is TRBJ2-5 and V is TRBV11-2; perhaps D is TRBD1 or TRBD2 (5 bases each). The CDR3 totals 14 residues. Trimming took 5 bases from V and 3 from J, leaving 13 bases between them. Germline loops: CDR1 SGHAT, CDR2 FQNNGV. CDR3 region: CASSTRVSEETQYF. The CDR3 DNA reads as TGTGCCAGCAGCACCAGGGTTAGCGAAGAGACCCAGTACTTC.

This clone was seen only once. The chain employs TRBV29-1 and TRBJ1-2; no clear D. The V end lost 2 bases, the J end lost 6 bases, and 10 bases lay between the germline ends. Germline V gives CDR1 SQVTM, CDR2 ANQGSEA. CDR3 size: 12 residues. CDR3 DNA sequence: TGCAGCGTTGAAAGGGTAGGCGATGGCTACACCTTC. Translating gives CSVERVGDGYTF.

The chain has TRBV9 and TRBJ2-3; D perhaps matches TRBD2 (6 bases). The CDR3 is made up of 15 amino acids. The germline V gene encodes CDR1 SGDLS and CDR2 YYNGEE. The V end lost 4 bases, the J end lost 1 base, and 13 bases lay between the germline ends. The CDR3 DNA reads as TGTGCCAGCAGCCCCCGGGCTAGCGGCACAGATACGCAGTATTTT. Amino acid sequence: CASSPRASGTDTQYF.

This chain joins TRBV10-1 and TRBJ2-5; either TRBD1 or TRBD2 may fit D (6 bases each). CDR1 is WNHNN and CDR2 is SYGVQD in the germline V gene (reference sequence). CDR3 size: 16 residues. Deletions cut 6 bases from V and 4 bases from J, with 21 bases between. CDR3 in amino acids: CASSPGGHRWGETQYF. The CDR3 DNA is TGCGCCAGCAGCCCCGGGGGCCATCGATGGGGAGAGACCCAGTACTTC.

The V and J genes are TRBV5-1 and TRBJ2-3; D could derive from TRBD1 or TRBD2 (5 bases each). V gave up 1 base and J gave up 6 bases, with 18 bases separating them. This CDR3 is built from 16 residues. CDR1 is SGHRS, CDR2 YFSETQ, per germline. CDR3 in amino acids: CASSLRGGGYLDTQYF. CDR3 in DNA: TGCGCCAGCAGCTTGCGTGGGGGTGGTTACTTGGATACGCAGTATTTT.

The chain uses TRBV5-1 and TRBJ1-1, with D hard to call. Germline assignment: CDR1 SGHRS and CDR2 YFSETQ. Deletions cut 7 bases from V and 1 base from J, with 14 bases between. CDR3 length: 14 amino acids. The CDR3 DNA reads TGCGCCAGCGGAGCGGGAAGCACGAACACTGAAGCTTTCTTT. This sequence encodes CASGAGSTNTEAFF.

In its sample, this clone was seen once. The chain uses TRBV30 and TRBJ2-5; D unclear. The CDR3 covers 11 residues. Germline assignment: CDR1 GTSNPN and CDR2 SVGIG (reference sequence). V was cut by 4 bases and J by 2 bases, with 5 bases left in between. The CDR3 is CAWTQQETQYF. DNA of the CDR3: TGTGCCTGGACCCAGCAAGAGACCCAGTACTTC.

The V and J genes are TRBV7-2 and TRBJ1-3; no firm D call. Trimming cost V 5 bases and J 2 bases, with 10 bases left between them. CDR3 length equals 14 residues. The V gene's germline CDR1 is SGHTA and CDR2 FQGNSA. The CDR3 DNA reads as TGTGCCAGCAGCCTGGCCGGAACTGGAAACACCATATATTTT. Translation: CASSLAGTGNTIYF. Looking up the rest from reference TRBV7-2 and TRBJ1-3 gives the full variable domain: GAGVSQSPSNKVTEKGKDVELRCDPISGHTALYWYRQSLGQGLEFLIYFQGNSAPDKSGLPSDRFSAERTGGSVSTLTIQRTQQEDSAVYLCASSLAGTGNTIYFGEGSWLTVV.

The chain uses TRBV30 and TRBJ1-2; the D is unclear. V shed 0 bases and J shed 3 bases, with 8 bases lying between them. Germline assignment: CDR1 GTSNPN and CDR2 SVGIG (reference sequence). This CDR3 contains 13 residues. The CDR3 loop reads CAWSVRTDYGYTF. DNA of the CDR3: TGTGCCTGGAGTGTAAGGACTGACTATGGCTACACCTTC.

V gene TRBV2 combines with J gene TRBJ2-1; 7 bases are a match to TRBD1. CDR1 SNHLY and CDR2 FYNNEI come from the germline V gene. The CDR3 has 11 residues. V lost 7 bases to trimming and J lost 8 bases; unmatched junction nucleotides: 2. Here the CDR3 DNA reads TGTGCCAGCAACAGGGGCGATGAGCAGTTCTTC. Its protein product is CASNRGDEQFF.

The chain links TRBV6-5 to TRBJ1-3, with D possibly being TRBD1 (5 bases). The length of the CDR3 is 15 residues. Germline values: CDR1 MNHEY, CDR2 SVGAGI. The V and J ends lost 2 bases and 3 bases respectively, with 11 bases between them. The CDR3 here is CASSYGGINGNTIYF. Here the CDR3 DNA reads TGTGCCAGCAGTTACGGGGGAATTAATGGAAACACCATATATTTT.

The V gene is TRBV6-5, the J gene TRBJ2-2; the D is unclear. Germline-derived CDR1 and CDR2 are MNHEY and SVGAGI. This CDR3 comprises 15 residues. V was trimmed by 5 bases and J by 2 bases, leaving 12 bases between them. In nucleotides, the CDR3 is TGTGCCAGCAGTCCTCCGGGCCTCAACACCGGGGAGCTGTTTTTT. Protein sequence: CASSPPGLNTGELFF.